What follows are 24 T cell receptor beta chains derived from one specimen sequenced in a study of neurological immune-mediated disorders. TCRdb processed the 5' RACE reads anew with MiXCR; each CDR3 protein has one entry. The profile shows fewer than 85,000 distinct CDR3 sequences, less than 5.5% of them singletons. Sequenced: PBMCs. The source of these receptors is a young woman with multiple sclerosis.

Many counts were recorded for this clonotype. CDR3 nucleotide sequence: TGCGCCAGCAGCTTGGTGGGGGCCCACGAGCAGTACTTC. It translates to CASSLVGAHEQYF. J is TRBJ2-7 and V is TRBV5-1, with D possibly matching TRBD1 (6 bases). The CDR3 runs 13 residues. Germline V CDR1 and CDR2: SGHRS, YFSETQ. Deletions cut 0 bases from V and 5 bases from J, with 9 bases between.

In this sample, this clonotype turned up many times. This chain connects TRBV5-1 to TRBJ2-3; D remains ambiguous. The length of the CDR3 is 15 residues. V lost 4 bases and J lost 0, with 12 bases in between. Germline V gene lookup returns CDR1 SGHRS and CDR2 YFSETQ. The CDR3 region is CASSNLGVSTDTQYF. In DNA form, the CDR3 reads TGCGCCAGCAGCAACCTAGGAGTCAGCACAGATACGCAGTATTTT. The whole variable domain, remainder taken from reference TRBV5-1 and TRBJ2-3, is KAGVTQTPRYLIKTRGQQVTLSCSPISGHRSVSWYQQTPGQGLQFLFEYFSETQRNKGNFPGRFSGRQFSNSRSEMNVSTLELGDSALYLCASSNLGVSTDTQYFGPGTRLTVL.

This clonotype was seen ten or more times. The rearrangement uses TRBV28 and TRBJ2-2, with D perhaps TRBD1 (5 bases). CDR1 and CDR2 from the germline V gene are MDHEN and SYDVKM. Trimming stripped 2 bases from V and 0 bases from J, with 10 bases between. The CDR3 contains 16 residues. The DNA for the CDR3 is TGTGCCAGCAGTTTAGTTAGGGGTTCGAACACCGGGGAGCTGTTTTTT. It yields the protein CASSLVRGSNTGELFF.

This clonotype was seen repeatedly, ten times or more. The CDR3 bases are TGTGCCAGCAGCTTAGGGTCAAGGTTTAACTACCAAGAGACCCAGTACTTC. Translation gives CASSLGSRFNYQETQYF. The genes are TRBV7-2 and TRBJ2-5, with D hard to call. The length of the CDR3 is 17 residues. Germline V gene data show CDR1 as SGHTA and CDR2 as FQGNSA. Trimming took off 1 base at V and 0 bases at J, with 15 bases between the two ends.

This clonotype has at least ten counts. The J gene is TRBJ1-1, the V gene TRBV10-2; 7 bases agree with TRBD1. J lost 1 base, V lost 3 bases, and 5 bases had no gene match. CDR3 length: 15 amino acids. Germline loops: CDR1 WSHSY, CDR2 SAAADI. The CDR3 reads CASSETGTENTEAFF. CDR3 sequence (DNA): TGCGCCAGCAGTGAAACCGGGACAGAGAACACTGAAGCTTTCTTT.

This clonotype was picked up many times. V usage is TRBV20-1 and J usage is TRBJ2-7, with 7 bases fitting TRBD1. The CDR3 covers 14 residues. Germline V gene data show CDR1 as DFQATT and CDR2 as SNEGSKA (reference sequence). V was pared by 2 bases and J by 5 bases, with 9 bases of the junction left unmatched. The CDR3 bases are TGCAGTGCTAGATCCCAGACAGGGTCCCACGAGCAGTACTTC. This translates into CSARSQTGSHEQYF.

This clonotype was counted ten times or more. The chain links TRBV12-3 or TRBV12-4 to TRBJ2-4; D is undetermined. The CDR3 covers 18 residues. Trimming cost V 1 base and J 0 bases, with 16 bases left between them. The CDR3 spells CASSLEVATGLAKNIQYF. The CDR3 nucleotides are TGTGCCAGCAGTTTAGAGGTGGCTACCGGTTTAGCCAAAAACATTCAGTACTTC.

In this sample, this clonotype turned up many times. This chain links TRBV5-4 with TRBJ2-7; 8 bases map to TRBD1. Germline CDR1 is SGHNT and CDR2 is YYREEE (reference sequence). The V gene end was trimmed by 3 bases and the J gene end by 2 bases; junction bases not matched to a gene: 7. The CDR3 totals 15 residues. As DNA, the CDR3 is TGTGCCAGCAGCTCCGCGGGGACAGGAGCCTACGAGCAGTACTTC. Residues: CASSSAGTGAYEQYF.

The chain recombines TRBV2 with TRBJ2-3, with 14 bases fitting TRBD2. The V gene end was trimmed by 6 bases and the J gene end by 5 bases; junction bases not matched to a gene: 7. Germline CDR1 SNHLY, CDR2 FYNNEI. The CDR3 spans 16 residues. Written as DNA, the CDR3 is TGTGCCAGCAGCCTCTGGACTAGCGGGGGGCAAGATACGCAGTATTTT. As protein: CASSLWTSGGQDTQYF.

This clonotype was observed many times. V is TRBV12-3 or TRBV12-4 and J is TRBJ2-7; no firm D call. The CDR3 consists of 14 residues. The V gene lost 0 bases and the J gene lost 3 bases, with 9 bases spanning the gap. DNA for the CDR3: TGTGCCAGCAGTTTAGCGTCTCCCAGCTACGAGCAGTACTTC. Amino acid sequence: CASSLASPSYEQYF.

Comments on this clonotype: With a much larger clone just one base away, this may be a read error. The V gene is TRBV7-8, the J gene TRBJ1-3; D remains ambiguous. The V gene lost 1 base and the J gene lost 10 bases, with 8 bases spanning the gap. CDR1 and CDR2 from the germline V gene are SGHVS and FQNEAQ. CDR3 length: 12 residues. The CDR3 DNA is TGTGCCAGCAGCTTAGTGGGTAAAACCATATATTTT. This codes for CASSLVGKTIYF.

This clonotype was detected ten times or more. V usage is TRBV20-1 and J usage is TRBJ2-2; weak D call: TRBD2 (6 bases). Trimming removed 2 bases from V and 2 bases from J, with 9 bases in between. From germline, CDR1 is DFQATT and CDR2 SNEGSKA (reference sequence). There are 14 residues in the CDR3. The CDR3: CSARLAQNTGELFF. CDR3 nucleotide sequence: TGCAGTGCTAGACTAGCGCAAAACACCGGGGAGCTGTTTTTT.

This clonotype has at least ten counts. V usage is TRBV7-6 and J usage is TRBJ2-1; the match to TRBD1 covers 9 bases. Germline-derived CDR1 and CDR2 are SGHVS and FNYEAQ. Trimming took 4 bases from V and 12 from J; bases not matched to a gene: 7. This CDR3 region has 13 residues. CDR3 sequence (DNA): TGTGCCAGCAGCTCGACAGGGGGGTTAGGGCAGTTCTTC. Its translation: CASSSTGGLGQFF.

This clonotype was observed at least ten times. The chain employs TRBV5-5 and TRBJ2-6, with TRBD2 as a possible D gene (6 bases). Germline V gene sequence: CDR1 SGHKS, CDR2 YYEKEE (reference sequence). V lost 5 bases and J 2 bases, leaving 11 bases between the germline ends. The CDR3 loop spans 15 amino acids. CDR3 in amino acids: CASRPPGAGANVLTF. In DNA form, the CDR3 reads TGTGCCAGCAGACCCCCGGGGGCTGGGGCCAACGTCCTGACTTTC. Combining the CDR3 with reference TRBV5-5 and TRBJ2-6 gives the whole variable domain DAGVTQSPTHLIKTRGQQVTLRCSPISGHKSVSWYQQVLGQGPQFIFQYYEKEERGRGNFPDRFSARQFPNYSSELNVNALLLGDSALYLCASRPPGAGANVLTFGAGSRLTVL.

This clonotype was counted at least ten times. The rearrangement links TRBV7-2 to TRBJ2-5, with 10 bases identical to TRBD1. The junction had 4 bases not matched to a gene; V was cut back by 5 bases and J by 4 bases. The CDR3 consists of 14 residues. Germline CDR1 and CDR2: SGHTA and FQGNSA. The CDR3 is CASSRWDRGETQYF. CDR3 DNA: TGTGCCAGCAGCAGATGGGACAGGGGAGAGACCCAGTACTTC.

This clonotype was seen repeatedly, ten times or more. The CDR3: CASSFAGLNSPLHF. CDR3 sequence (DNA): TGTGCCAGCAGTTTTGCGGGCCTTAATTCACCCCTCCACTTT. J is TRBJ1-6 and V is TRBV12-3 or TRBV12-4, with no clear D. V dropped 3 bases and J dropped 6 bases, with 9 bases sitting between them. The CDR3 is made up of 14 amino acids.

This clonotype was seen repeatedly, ten times or more. The chain has TRBV2 and TRBJ2-3, with D hard to call. Germline V gene data show CDR1 as SNHLY and CDR2 as FYNNEI. Between the trimmed V and J ends, which lost 2 bases and 6 bases, there was a span of 9 bases. The CDR3 has 13 amino acids. Here the CDR3 reads CASSEIGADTQYF. The CDR3 DNA reads as TGTGCCAGCAGTGAAATTGGCGCGGATACGCAGTATTTT.

The table lists this clonotype with many counts. The rearrangement uses TRBV20-1 and TRBJ2-7; perhaps TRBD2 as D (7 bases). The V gene lost 6 bases and the J gene lost 6 bases, with 21 bases spanning the gap. This CDR3 comprises 14 residues. The V gene's germline CDR1 is DFQATT and CDR2 SNEGSKA (reference sequence). The CDR3: CSASEGGPMSEQYF. The DNA for the CDR3 is TGCAGTGCCTCCGAGGGGGGGCCTATGAGCGAGCAGTACTTC.

The sample holds many counts of this clonotype. The J gene is TRBJ2-7, the V gene TRBV15; D tentatively reads TRBD1 or TRBD2 (6 bases each). The CDR3 consists of 15 residues. V lost 3 bases, J lost 3 bases, and 15 bases lay in between. The germline V gene has CDR1 LNHNV and CDR2 YYDKDF (reference sequence). DNA of the CDR3: TGTGCCACCAGCAGTTCCGGTGCGGGACACTACGAGCAGTACTTC. Its translation is CATSSSGAGHYEQYF.

This clonotype has a handful of counts. V and J are TRBV20-1 and TRBJ2-3; unclear D gene. This CDR3 is 12 amino acids long. V was trimmed by 2 bases and J by 6 bases, leaving 9 bases between them. Germline V gene lookup returns CDR1 DFQATT and CDR2 SNEGSKA (reference sequence). The CDR3 DNA reads TGCAGTGCTAGACCAGAAGTGGATACGCAGTATTTT. This codes for CSARPEVDTQYF.

This chain links TRBV28 with TRBJ2-3; 11 bases match TRBD2. V gave up 3 bases and J gave up 4 bases; unmatched junction bases: 6. Germline CDR1 and CDR2: MDHEN and SYDVKM. The CDR3 has 16 residues. The DNA for the CDR3 is TGTGCCAGCAGTTTTTTGGTAGCGGGAGGGGCAGATACGCAGTATTTT. Amino acid sequence: CASSFLVAGGADTQYF.

In this sample, this clonotype turned up many times. The chain links TRBV7-2 to TRBJ1-6, with D possibly TRBD1 on 6 matching bases. V was clipped by 0 bases and J by 5 bases, with 8 bases between them. There are 15 residues in the CDR3. The germline V gene encodes CDR1 SGHTA and CDR2 FQGNSA. CDR3 sequence reads: CASSLAAGDNSPLHF. In DNA form, the CDR3 reads TGTGCCAGCAGCTTAGCGGCAGGGGATAATTCACCCCTCCACTTT.

This clonotype has more than one count but fewer than ten. The V call is TRBV21-1, the J call TRBJ2-1; TRBD1 reflects the table's D call only, with no check against the DNA. TRBV21-1 is termed a pseudogene. CDR3 size: 16 residues. CDR3 DNA sequence: TGTGCCAGCAGCAAAGGGGGCGGGAGCTCCTACAATGAGCAGTTCTTC. Protein product: CASSKGGGSSYNEQFF.

This clonotype was detected ten times or more. The chain links TRBV20-1 to TRBJ1-5; unclear D gene. The germline V and J ends were trimmed by 3 bases and 0 bases, with 15 bases remaining between them. This CDR3 has 16 residues. CDR1 is DFQATT, CDR2 SNEGSKA, per germline (reference sequence). The CDR3: CSASGGTAYSNQPQHF. The CDR3 coding sequence is TGCAGTGCTAGCGGCGGCACCGCTTATAGCAATCAGCCCCAGCATTTT.